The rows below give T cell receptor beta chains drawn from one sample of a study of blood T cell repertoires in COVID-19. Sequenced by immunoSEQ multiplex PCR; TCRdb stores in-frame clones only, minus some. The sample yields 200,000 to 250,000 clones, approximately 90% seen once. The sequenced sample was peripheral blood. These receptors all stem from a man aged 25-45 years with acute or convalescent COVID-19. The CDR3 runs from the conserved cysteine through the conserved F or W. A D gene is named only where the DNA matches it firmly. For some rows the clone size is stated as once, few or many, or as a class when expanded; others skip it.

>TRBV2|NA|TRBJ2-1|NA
TGTGCCAGCATGACAGGCATAGGAGGCAATGAGCAGTTCTTC
CASMTGIGGNEQFF
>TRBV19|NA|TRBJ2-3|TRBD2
TGTGCCAGTAGTATAGCCTTAGGAGCGGGGGTGTCAGATACGCAGTATTTT
CASSIALGAGVSDTQYF
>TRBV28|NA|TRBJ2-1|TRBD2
TGTGCCAGCACCCCGGGGGGGGGCCCGAATGAGCAGTTCTTC
CASTPGGGPNEQFF
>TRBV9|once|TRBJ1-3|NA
TGTGCCAGCAGCGTAGGAGCGTCCAACTCTGGAAACACCATATATTTT
CASSVGASNSGNTIYF
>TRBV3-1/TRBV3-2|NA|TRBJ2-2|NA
TGTGCCAGCAGCCAGATTAGCGGCGGGGAGCTGTTTTTT
CASSQISGGELFF
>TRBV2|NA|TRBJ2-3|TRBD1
TGTGCCATCCCCGGGACAGGGGCATCAACAGATACGCAGTATTTT
CAIPGTGASTDTQYF
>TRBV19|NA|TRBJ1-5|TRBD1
TGTGCCAGTAGTATAAGAGCAGGGGGCTCGTATCAGCCCCAGCATTTT
CASSIRAGGSYQPQHF
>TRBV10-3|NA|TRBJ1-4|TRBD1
TGTGCCATCAGTGGGGACAGGGGACGGGAAAAACTGTTTTTT
CAISGDRGREKLFF
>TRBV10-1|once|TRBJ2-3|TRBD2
TGCGCCAGCAGTGAGTCGTGGACTAGCGGCACAGATACGCAGTATTTT
CASSESWTSGTDTQYF
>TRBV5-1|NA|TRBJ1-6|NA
TGCGCCAGCAGCGAGGGGGTTTATAATTCACCCCTCCACTTT
CASSEGVYNSPLHF